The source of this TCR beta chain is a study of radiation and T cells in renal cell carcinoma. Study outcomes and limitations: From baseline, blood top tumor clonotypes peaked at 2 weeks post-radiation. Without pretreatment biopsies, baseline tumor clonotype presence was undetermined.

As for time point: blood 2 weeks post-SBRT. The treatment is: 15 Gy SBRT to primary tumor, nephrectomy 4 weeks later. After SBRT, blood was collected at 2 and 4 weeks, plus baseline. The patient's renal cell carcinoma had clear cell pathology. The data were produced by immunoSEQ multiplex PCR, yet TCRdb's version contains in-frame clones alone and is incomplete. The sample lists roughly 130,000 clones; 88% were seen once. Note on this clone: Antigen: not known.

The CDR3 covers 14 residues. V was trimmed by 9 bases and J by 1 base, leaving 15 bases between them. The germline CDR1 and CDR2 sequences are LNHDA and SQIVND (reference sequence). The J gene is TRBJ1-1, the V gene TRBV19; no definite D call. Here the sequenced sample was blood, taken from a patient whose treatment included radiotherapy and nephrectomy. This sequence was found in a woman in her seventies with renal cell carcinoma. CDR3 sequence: CASRNGERNTEAFF. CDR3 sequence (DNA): TGTGCCAGCAGGAACGGGGAGAGGAACACTGAAGCTTTCTTT.